This TCR beta chain originates from a study of shared clonotypes between healthy human individuals. Trimming took off 2 bases at V and 0 bases at J, with 11 bases between the two ends. The length of the CDR3 is 16 residues. Per the germline V gene, CDR1 is MNHEY and CDR2 is SVGAGI. In the original workflow: Filtering differed for immunoSEQ, which gave only junction sequences without quality scores. The protocol was immunoSEQ multiplex PCR, while the TCRdb copy is restricted to in-frame clones and leaves out a portion. V and J calls and clone size are copied from that table; D and trimming were computed from the DNA. Of over a million clones detected, more than 95% appear once; the ten largest clones hold 1% to 1.5%.

The chain employs TRBV6-5 and TRBJ1-3; weak D call: TRBD1 (6 bases). This receptor was identified in a young man in good health. What was sequenced was naive CD4+ T cells sorted from blood. Subset: CD45RA+ positively selected. The CDR3 DNA reads as TGTGCCAGCAGTTACCTCCAGGGGCACTCTGGAAACACCATATATTTT. It yields the protein CASSYLQGHSGNTIYF.